This T cell receptor (beta chain) is from a study of OX40 agonist ivuxolimab in advanced cancers. Study overall: Six ivuxolimab dose levels, 0.01 to 10 mg/kg, were given intravenously every 2 weeks.

Trimming cost V 2 bases and J 8 bases, with 12 bases left between them. The CDR3 sequence is 14 residues long. Germline V gene sequence: CDR1 SGHVS, CDR2 FQNEAQ. About this clone: No antigen is known for it.

Whole-study results and caveats: With doses of 0.1-3.0 mg/kg, partial responders showed among the lowest clonal expansion.

Sequencing was performed with immunoSEQ multiplex PCR; in TCRdb, only in-frame clones are kept and a portion is missing. The repertoire consists of 55,000 to 80,000 clones, with roughly 80% occurring once and the leading ten covering less than 3%. Autoimmune disease history or systemic immunosuppression was exclusionary. The sample was CD4+ or CD8+ T cells sorted from blood, taken in a trial of the OX40 agonist ivuxolimab. The gene calls are TRBV7-8 and TRBJ1-4; TRBD1 is a possible D gene (5 bases). The clonotype originates from an adult with an advanced solid tumor such as melanoma, head and neck, liver or kidney cancer. Written as DNA, the CDR3 is TGTGCCAGCAGCTTAATGGGGCGGGGAGAAAAACTGTTTTTT. It yields the protein CASSLMGRGEKLFF.